Shown below are 8 T cell receptor beta chains from a single sample sequenced in a study of breast tumors, draining lymph nodes, adjacent tissues. Breast cancer patients provided tissue from their axillary draining lymph nodes. MiXCR was run by TCRdb on the multiplex PCR reads, yielding one entry per CDR3 protein. The sample shows fewer than 250,000 distinct CDR3 sequences, about 30% of them seen only once. The sequenced sample was axillary lymph node tissue. These receptors came from a female donor with breast cancer. Some clones in this sample may be carry-over from other donors' samples.

This clonotype was counted at least ten times. The chain employs TRBV12-3 or TRBV12-4 and TRBJ2-3; TRBD2 matches at 14 bases. V dropped 6 bases and J dropped 5; count of bases not matched to a gene: 4. CDR3 length: 15 residues. CDR3 sequence (DNA): TGTGCCAGCAGGCGACTAGCGGGAGGGGTAGATACGCAGTATTTT. Encoded protein: CASRRLAGGVDTQYF.

This clonotype was observed at least ten times. The chain combines TRBV19 with TRBJ2-7, with D maybe TRBD1 (7 bases). V was clipped by 3 bases and J by 4 bases, with 16 bases between them. Germline V lookup: CDR1 LNHDA, CDR2 SQIVND (reference sequence). CDR3 length: 15 residues. CDR3 DNA sequence: TGTGCCAGTAGTATTGGCAGGGGGAGGAGATACGAGCAGTACTTC. Its protein product is CASSIGRGRRYEQYF. Full variable domain (rest looked up from reference TRBV19 and TRBJ2-7): DGGITQSPKYLFRKEGQNVTLSCEQNLNHDAMYWYRQDPGQGLRLIYYSQIVNDFQKGDIAEGYSVSREKKESFPLTVTSAQKNPTAFYLCASSIGRGRRYEQYFGPGTRLTVT.

This clonotype was observed at least ten times. The gene calls are TRBV18 and TRBJ1-6; 9 nucleotides align to TRBD1. V gave up 6 bases and J gave up 9 bases; unmatched junction bases: 6. This CDR3 spans 14 amino acids. The V gene's germline CDR1 is KGHSH and CDR2 LQKENI. In nucleotides, the CDR3 is TGTGCCAGCTCGGATACAGGGGGCGCTTCACCCCTCCACTTT. Its protein is CASSDTGGASPLHF.

This clonotype was counted many times. J is TRBJ2-6 and V is TRBV12-3 or TRBV12-4; 7 bases are shared with TRBD1. The CDR3 has 22 amino acids. V shed 4 bases and J 0 bases; nucleotides not matched to a gene: 21. The CDR3 region is CASSCTPGFRWSGGSGANVLTF. The CDR3 coding sequence is TGTGCCAGCAGTTGCACCCCTGGCTTTAGGTGGTCAGGGGGCTCTGGGGCCAACGTCCTGACTTTC.

With regard to this clonotype: This may stem from a read error, because a much larger clone lies one nucleotide away. This chain joins TRBV6-4 and TRBJ2-1; 8 bases map to TRBD1. Germline CDR1 and CDR2: MRHNA and SNTAGT. Losses at the gene ends were 5 bases for V and 7 bases for J; bases not matched to a gene: 7. The CDR3 is 14 residues long. The CDR3 DNA sequence: TGTGCCAGCAGTCCCCAGGGGGCAGGAAATGAGCAGTTCTTC. It specifies CASSPQGAGNEQFF.

This clonotype was seen a few times. The CDR3 DNA sequence: TGTGCCAGCAGAGTGACAGGGATGAACACTGAAGCTTTCTTT. It codes for CASRVTGMNTEAFF. The V call is TRBV6-2 or TRBV6-3, the J call TRBJ1-1; TRBD1 agrees at 7 bases. After removal of 6 bases from V and 0 bases from J, the junction contained 4 bases not matched to a gene. Germline V gene data show CDR1 as MNHEY and CDR2 as SVGEGT. The CDR3 is made up of 14 amino acids.

This clonotype was picked up many times. CDR3 in DNA: TGTGCCAGCAGGGAGCGCCACGAGCAGTACTTC. Amino acid sequence: CASRERHEQYF. The chain couples TRBV6-5 to TRBJ2-7; unclear D gene. This CDR3 contains 11 residues. From germline, CDR1 is MNHEY and CDR2 SVGAGI. V was cut by 6 bases and J by 5 bases, with 8 bases left in between.

This sequence joins TRBV12-3 or TRBV12-4 and TRBJ1-5; D is possibly TRBD1 (5 bases). V dropped 3 bases and J dropped 6 bases, with 12 bases sitting between them. The CDR3 totals 14 residues. CDR3 in DNA: TGTGCCAGCAGTTTCGGGGGAGGTAGTCAGCCCCAGCATTTT. Translating gives CASSFGGGSQPQHF.